The 7 T cell receptor beta chains below were found in one sample sequenced in a study of siplizumab effects on memory and regulatory T cells. Assay used: immunoSEQ multiplex PCR; TCRdb lists only in-frame clones, some missing. The sample has some 100,000 clones, around 93% seen once. Sequenced: non-Treg CD4+ T cells sorted from blood. Every receptor here comes from a human donor in good health.

The chain is built from TRBV30 and TRBJ1-2, with TRBD1 matching over 12 bases. The ends lost 5 bases at V and 6 bases at J; junction bases unmatched: 1. The CDR3 extends over 12 amino acids. CDR1 is GTSNPN, CDR2 SVGIG, per germline (reference sequence). DNA of the CDR3: TGTGCCTGGGGGACAGGGGGCCATGGCTACACCTTC. Translated, it gives CAWGTGGHGYTF. The full variable domain, its missing parts supplied by reference TRBV30 and TRBJ1-2, is SQTIHQWPATLVQPVGSPLSLECTVEGTSNPNLYWYRQAAGRGLQLLFYSVGIGQISSEVPQNLSASRPQDRQFILSSKKLLLSDSGFYLCAWGTGGHGYTFGSGTRLTVV.

This chain connects TRBV6-1 to TRBJ2-1; TRBD2 might be the D (5 bases). The CDR3 has 14 amino acids. Per the germline V gene, CDR1 is MNHNS and CDR2 is SASEGT. V lost 10 bases and J 0 bases, leaving 13 bases between the germline ends. CDR3 in amino acids: CAIRGPNSYNEQFF. The CDR3 DNA reads as TGTGCCATCCGGGGTCCAAACTCCTACAATGAGCAGTTCTTC.

The rearrangement joins TRBV10-2 to TRBJ2-3; no definite D call. The CDR3 is 13 residues long. V was pared by 6 bases and J by 3 bases, with 10 bases between. CDR1 and CDR2 (germline): WSHSY, SAAADI. This CDR3 reads CASRSSRTDTQYF. In DNA form, the CDR3 reads TGCGCCAGCAGATCAAGCCGGACAGATACGCAGTATTTT.

The chain joins TRBV5-1 to TRBJ2-7; D may be TRBD1 (6 bases). V gave up 2 bases and J gave up 7 bases, with 16 bases separating them. CDR1 is SGHRS and CDR2 is YFSETQ in the germline V gene. CDR3 length: 14 residues. CDR3 residues: CASSFQPGVGEQYF. The CDR3 nucleotides read TGCGCCAGCAGCTTCCAGCCAGGGGTCGGGGAGCAGTACTTC.

The genes are TRBV27 and TRBJ2-7; the match to TRBD1 covers 7 bases. Trimming at V came to 7 bases and at J to 7 bases, leaving 7 bases not matched to a gene. CDR3 size: 12 residues. The germline V gene encodes CDR1 MNHEY and CDR2 SMNVEV (reference sequence). CDR3 DNA: TGTGCCAGCACAACTACAGGGGCTGAGCAGTACTTC. It codes for CASTTTGAEQYF.

The chain joins TRBV27 to TRBJ2-7; 7 positions agree with TRBD1. The germline V gene has CDR1 MNHEY and CDR2 SMNVEV (reference sequence). CDR3 length: 15 amino acids. V was clipped by 6 bases and J by 0 bases; unmatched bases: 8. CDR3 amino acids: CASSLGWDSSYEQYF. Here the CDR3 DNA reads TGTGCCAGCAGCCTCGGATGGGACAGCTCCTACGAGCAGTACTTC.

The chain links TRBV4-2 to TRBJ1-3; D call uncertain. This CDR3 comprises 15 residues. Trimming cost V 4 bases and J 6 bases, with 16 bases left between them. Germline V gene sequence: CDR1 LGHNA, CDR2 YNFKEQ. CDR3 in DNA: TGTGCCAGCAGCCCCAGCCCCTATAATGAAAACACCATATATTTT. Translation: CASSPSPYNENTIYF.